This passage covers 13 T cell receptor beta chains from one sample sequenced in a study of T-cell memory formation after mild COVID-19. TCRdb reprocessed the 5' RACE reads with MiXCR, giving one entry per CDR3 protein. Among about 470,000 distinct CDR3 sequences, roughly 18% were seen once, and the ten largest hold 9% to 15%. The sample consisted of PBMCs or a T cell subset sorted from them (not recorded which). These TCRs come from an adult woman who had mild COVID-19 (a few samples of this study predate the infection). Cell type and time point are not known.

The chain joins TRBV29-1 to TRBJ1-2; D is undetermined. Trimming removed 0 bases at V and 5 bases at J, with 4 bases between. This CDR3 is 11 amino acids long. CDR1 and CDR2 (germline): SQVTM, ANQGSEA. CDR3 nucleotides: TGCAGCGTTGAAGACCTTTATGGCTACACCTTC. The encoded protein is CSVEDLYGYTF.

This chain uses TRBV4-2 with TRBJ1-2, with D possibly matching TRBD1 (5 bases). Between the trimmed V and J ends, which lost 1 base and 6 bases, there was a span of 12 bases. CDR1 is LGHNA, CDR2 YNFKEQ, per germline. This CDR3 comprises 14 residues. The CDR3 coding sequence is TGTGCCAGCAGCCAAGTGGGCGGGGCGGATGGCTACACCTTC. Its translation: CASSQVGGADGYTF.

The V gene is TRBV30, the J gene TRBJ1-5; a weak D match, TRBD1 (5 bases). Germline values: CDR1 GTSNPN, CDR2 SVGIG (reference sequence). Trimming took 3 bases from V and 4 from J, leaving 13 bases between them. This CDR3 is 14 amino acids long. As DNA, the CDR3 is TGTGCCTGGAGAGGCAGGGCCCAAAATCAGCCCCAGCATTTT. As protein: CAWRGRAQNQPQHF.

This clonotype has only a few counts. This chain links TRBV24-1 with TRBJ2-3; D remains unclear. The V gene's germline CDR1 is KGHDR and CDR2 SFDVKD. The ends were cut back, 2 bases at V and 3 bases at J, with 11 bases in the middle. The CDR3 loop spans 15 amino acids. The CDR3 reads CATSDSDEITDTQYF. The CDR3 coding sequence is TGTGCCACCAGTGATTCGGACGAGATAACAGATACGCAGTATTTT.

The chain carries TRBV5-4 and TRBJ2-7; TRBD1 matches 10 bases. CDR1 is SGHNT and CDR2 is YYREEE in the germline V gene (reference sequence). The junction had 8 bases not matched to a gene; V was cut back by 3 bases and J by 5 bases. The CDR3 totals 15 residues. The CDR3 loop reads CASSWPGQGKHEQYF. The DNA of the CDR3 is TGTGCCAGCAGCTGGCCGGGACAGGGGAAGCACGAGCAGTACTTC.

This chain uses TRBV12-3 or TRBV12-4 with TRBJ2-1; no clear D. The CDR3 loop spans 10 amino acids. V was pared by 7 bases and J by 7 bases, with 5 bases between. DNA for the CDR3: TGTGCCAGCAAACCAAATGAGCAGTTCTTC. This encodes CASKPNEQFF.

The rearrangement uses TRBV20-1 and TRBJ2-7, with TRBD2 identical over 7 bases. V trimming: 1 base; J trimming: 4 bases; junction bases outside the gene matches: 7. CDR1 and CDR2 from the germline V gene are DFQATT and SNEGSKA (reference sequence). This CDR3 has 14 residues. The CDR3 region is CSARVPGREYEQYF. The CDR3, as DNA: TGCAGTGCTAGAGTACCAGGGAGGGAGTACGAGCAGTACTTC.

Remarks on this clonotype: Because the CDR3's place on the DNA is in doubt, the DNA is left out and the CDR3 is given as listed by TCRdb. The chain recombines TRBV7-5 with TRBJ2-3; TRBD1 is the table's D call and was not checked against the DNA. TRBV7-5 is a recognized pseudogene. The length of the CDR3 is 20 amino acids, counting both ends. The chain's CDR3 is CISVSEAYGRGTRAPDTQYF.

The V gene is TRBV12-3 or TRBV12-4, the J gene TRBJ1-5; unclear D gene. The CDR3 sequence is 12 residues long. Deletions cut 3 bases from V and 7 bases from J, with 7 bases between. CDR3 bases: TGTGCCAGCAGTTTTGATGGACAGCCCCAGCATTTT. This sequence encodes CASSFDGQPQHF.

This chain links TRBV2 with TRBJ2-5; TRBD1 aligns across 11 bases. Trimming cost V 6 bases and J 6 bases; bases outside gene matches: 6. Germline V lookup: CDR1 SNHLY, CDR2 FYNNEI. The CDR3 runs to 14 residues. This chain's CDR3 is CASRSGQGAKTQYF. The CDR3 region has the DNA TGTGCCAGCAGGTCTGGACAGGGGGCGAAGACCCAGTACTTC.

This clonotype came up a few times. The chain combines TRBV20-1 with TRBJ2-5; 9 nucleotides align to TRBD2. The V segment lost 2 bases and the J segment 3 bases; nucleotides outside the gene matches: 1. CDR1 and CDR2 from the germline V gene are DFQATT and SNEGSKA (reference sequence). This CDR3 comprises 13 residues. The CDR3 DNA is TGCAGTGCTAGAAGACTAGCGGAAGAGACCCAGTACTTC. Amino acid sequence: CSARRLAEETQYF.

The genes are TRBV6-6 and TRBJ2-1; TRBD2 matches 10 bases. Germline CDR1 is MNHNY and CDR2 is SVGAGI (reference sequence). This CDR3 spans 17 amino acids. V was clipped by 6 bases and J by 8 bases; unmatched bases: 16. For the CDR3, the DNA is TGTGCCAGCAGCCCCCCCCCGAGCGGGGGGGCCATTGATGAGCAGTTCTTC. Residues: CASSPPPSGGAIDEQFF.

The CDR3 is CASSPKSNTGDTQYF. CDR3 DNA sequence: TGTGCCAGCAGCCCGAAGTCGAACACTGGAGATACGCAGTATTTT. The chain couples TRBV7-2 to TRBJ2-3; no clear D. This CDR3 is 15 amino acids long. V was clipped by 5 bases and J by 5 bases, with 17 bases between them. CDR1 is SGHTA and CDR2 is FQGNSA in the germline V gene.